Presented here are 31 T cell receptor beta chains from one specimen sequenced in a study of blood T cell repertoires in COVID-19. Libraries were prepared by immunoSEQ multiplex PCR; TCRdb keeps only in-frame clonotypes and omits some of them. The table shows a few hundred thousand clones, with approximately 90% occurring only once. The specimen was peripheral blood. These receptors were taken from a man between 18 and 29 years old with COVID-19, enrolled during active disease.

The V gene is TRBV19, the J gene TRBJ2-5; D may be TRBD2 (6 bases). CDR3 size: 13 residues. V was shortened by 5 bases and J by 4 bases, with 11 bases between the two germline ends. In germline, CDR1 is LNHDA, CDR2 SQIVND (reference sequence). The CDR3 bases are TGTGCCAGTAGTGCTTGGGACTCAGAGACCCAGTACTTC. This codes for CASSAWDSETQYF. Full variable domain (rest looked up from reference TRBV19 and TRBJ2-5): DGGITQSPKYLFRKEGQNVTLSCEQNLNHDAMYWYRQDPGQGLRLIYYSQIVNDFQKGDIAEGYSVSREKKESFPLTVTSAQKNPTAFYLCASSAWDSETQYFGPGTRLLVL.

This clone was detected a few times. J is TRBJ1-6 and V is TRBV2, with TRBD1 matching 8 bases. Germline CDR1 reads SNHLY; CDR2 reads FYNNEI. V lost 2 bases and J lost 7; bases outside the gene matches: 1. This CDR3 has 14 amino acids. CDR3 DNA sequence: TGTGCCAGCAGTGAATGGACAGGGAATTCACCCCTCCACTTT. Amino acids: CASSEWTGNSPLHF.

The chain is built from TRBV2 and TRBJ2-1; TRBD2 aligns across 9 bases. V trimming: 2 bases; J trimming: 7 bases; junction bases outside the gene matches: 9. Germline values: CDR1 SNHLY, CDR2 FYNNEI. The CDR3 has 16 residues. In nucleotides, the CDR3 is TGTGCCAGCAGTGAATCTCCTAGCGGGGAAAGGAATGAGCAGTTCTTC. Translating it yields CASSESPSGERNEQFF. Full variable domain (missing parts from reference TRBV2 and TRBJ2-1): EPEVTQTPSHQVTQMGQEVILRCVPISNHLYFYWYRQILGQKVEFLVSFYNNEISEKSEIFDDQFSVERPDGSNFTLKIRSTKLEDSAMYFCASSESPSGERNEQFFGPGTRLTVL.

The V call is TRBV5-8, the J call TRBJ2-3; TRBD1 aligns across 9 bases. This CDR3 region has 14 residues. Germline CDR1 is SGHTS and CDR2 is YDEGEE. Trimming removed 4 bases from V and 4 bases from J; junction bases left unmatched: 4. The CDR3 DNA reads as TGTGCCAGCAGCCAGGGACAGGGTGCAGATACGCAGTATTTT. This translates into CASSQGQGADTQYF.

This clone was observed once. The chain is built from TRBV30 and TRBJ2-1; 14 nucleotides agree with TRBD2. Germline V gene lookup returns CDR1 GTSNPN and CDR2 SVGIG (reference sequence). V dropped 7 bases and J dropped 9; count of bases not matched to a gene: 11. CDR3 size: 15 residues. CDR3 loop: CALGSGLAGVGEQFF. Here the CDR3 DNA reads TGTGCCTTGGGATCGGGACTAGCGGGAGTTGGTGAGCAGTTCTTC.

J is TRBJ1-6 and V is TRBV12-5; tentative D call: TRBD1 (5 bases). There are 15 residues in the CDR3. Trimming pared 3 bases from V and 10 bases from J, leaving 16 bases between. The germline V gene has CDR1 LGHNT and CDR2 FRNRAP. CDR3 sequence: CASGFLAGKGSPLHF. DNA for the CDR3: TGTGCTAGTGGTTTTCTCGCAGGGAAAGGCTCACCCCTCCACTTT. Full variable domain (missing parts from reference TRBV12-5 and TRBJ1-6): DARVTQTPRHKVTEMGQEVTMRCQPILGHNTVFWYRQTMMQGLELLAYFRNRAPLDDSGMPKDRFSAEMPDATLATLKIQPSEPRDSAVYFCASGFLAGKGSPLHFGNGTRLTVT.

This chain links TRBV19 with TRBJ1-6; D not certain. The CDR3 extends over 15 amino acids. Germline-derived CDR1 and CDR2 are LNHDA and SQIVND (reference sequence). V lost 6 bases, J lost 3 bases, and 12 bases lay in between. CDR3 bases: TGTGCCAGTAGGGGAGATGCCCTCTATAATTCACCCCTCCACTTT. It yields the protein CASRGDALYNSPLHF.

The table lists this clone with a few counts. The chain links TRBV14 to TRBJ1-1, with 11 bases matching TRBD1. V was clipped by 4 bases and J by 6 bases; unmatched bases: 4. In germline, CDR1 is SGHDN, CDR2 FVKESK. The CDR3 loop spans 14 amino acids. The CDR3 bases are TGTGCCAGCAGCCCCCGGGACAGGGGGTCTGAAGCTTTCTTT. The encoded protein is CASSPRDRGSEAFF.

The CDR3 region is CASSPGGLRGGYNEQFF. CDR3 DNA sequence: TGTGCCAGCAGCCCCGGGGGTTTGCGGGGGGGTTACAATGAGCAGTTCTTC. The rearrangement uses TRBV9 and TRBJ2-1; 9 positions agree with TRBD2. Germline-derived CDR1 and CDR2 are SGDLS and YYNGEE. This CDR3 spans 17 amino acids. After removal of 4 bases from V and 4 bases from J, the junction contained 12 bases not matched to a gene.

The V and J genes are TRBV7-6 and TRBJ2-3; 7 bases fit TRBD2. Germline assignment: CDR1 SGHVS and CDR2 FNYEAQ. This CDR3 is built from 14 residues. V lost 2 bases and J lost 3; bases outside the gene matches: 2. CDR3 sequence: CASSLRRETDTQYF. CDR3 DNA sequence: TGTGCCAGCAGCTTAAGGCGGGAGACAGATACGCAGTATTTT. Full variable domain (rest looked up from reference TRBV7-6 and TRBJ2-3): GAGVSQSPRYKVTKRGQDVALRCDPISGHVSLYWYRQALGQGPEFLTYFNYEAQQDKSGLPNDRFSAERPEGSISTLTIQRTEQRDSAMYRCASSLRRETDTQYFGPGTRLTVL.

V and J are TRBV7-4 and TRBJ2-1; 8 nucleotides align to TRBD2. Germline V lookup: CDR1 SGHVT, CDR2 SQSDAQ. This CDR3 contains 19 residues. With 2 bases clipped from V and 6 bases from J, the junction kept 18 bases outside the gene matches. The CDR3 sequence: CASSLRSFGREVRGNEQFF. The CDR3 DNA is TGTGCCAGCAGCTTACGAAGCTTTGGGCGGGAGGTTAGGGGCAATGAGCAGTTCTTC.

A note on this clone: At the DNA level, this CDR3 is encoded by other sequences in the same sample as well. The chain uses TRBV12-3 or TRBV12-4 and TRBJ2-5; possible D gene TRBD2, 6 bases. Trimming pared 3 bases from V and 4 bases from J, leaving 9 bases between. The CDR3 runs 13 residues. This CDR3 reads CASSFGGGETQYF. The DNA of the CDR3 is TGTGCCAGCAGTTTTGGGGGAGGAGAGACCCAGTACTTC.

This clone was detected only once. CDR3 protein: CASSLRSTAGKDTQYF. The CDR3 DNA sequence: TGTGCCAGCAGCTTAAGGTCCACAGCGGGAAAGGATACGCAGTATTTT. V usage is TRBV7-2 and J usage is TRBJ2-3; 7 bases match TRBD2. There are 16 residues in the CDR3. V dropped 2 bases and J dropped 6; count of bases not matched to a gene: 11. Germline V gene data show CDR1 as SGHTA and CDR2 as FQGNSA.

J is TRBJ2-3 and V is TRBV9, with D possibly matching TRBD1 (5 bases). The CDR3 runs 14 residues. The V end was cut by 0 bases, the J end by 5 bases, with 10 bases between. Germline assignment: CDR1 SGDLS and CDR2 YYNGEE. CDR3 residues: CASSVGAGKDTQYF. The CDR3 DNA follows: TGTGCCAGCAGCGTAGGAGCAGGGAAAGATACGCAGTATTTT.

The chain employs TRBV2 and TRBJ2-2, with 8 positions matching TRBD2. The CDR3 is made up of 15 amino acids. V lost 8 bases and J lost 3; bases outside the gene matches: 8. Germline V gene data show CDR1 as SNHLY and CDR2 as FYNNEI. Here the CDR3 DNA reads TGTGCCAGCGAGAGAAACGGGAGGGACACCGGGGAGCTGTTTTTT. This codes for CASERNGRDTGELFF. The entire variable domain, with the rest obtained from reference TRBV2 and TRBJ2-2, is as follows: EPEVTQTPSHQVTQMGQEVILRCVPISNHLYFYWYRQILGQKVEFLVSFYNNEISEKSEIFDDQFSVERPDGSNFTLKIRSTKLEDSAMYFCASERNGRDTGELFFGEGSRLTVL.

The rearrangement links TRBV2 to TRBJ2-3, with a tentative D call TRBD1 (5 bases). The CDR3 is made up of 13 amino acids. In germline, CDR1 is SNHLY, CDR2 FYNNEI. Trimming cost V 5 bases and J 4 bases, with 10 bases left between them. The CDR3 nucleotides read TGTGCCAGCAGTCTAACAGGACCAGATACGCAGTATTTT. Amino acid sequence: CASSLTGPDTQYF.

V usage is TRBV3-1 (or the pseudogene TRBV3-2) and J usage is TRBJ1-2, with D maybe TRBD1 (6 bases). V lost 6 bases, J lost 4 bases, and 12 bases lay in between. The CDR3 sequence is 13 residues long. Looked up from germline, CDR1 is LGHDT and CDR2 is YNNKEL (reference sequence). The CDR3 DNA reads as TGTGCCAGCAGTCAGGACAGAGTCTATGGCTACACCTTC. Encoded protein: CASSQDRVYGYTF.

The chain joins TRBV19 to TRBJ1-5, with 7 nucleotides matching TRBD1. The CDR3 is 15 amino acids. The junction had 8 bases not matched to a gene; V was cut back by 9 bases and J by 0 bases. CDR1 is LNHDA and CDR2 is SQIVND in the germline V gene (reference sequence). CDR3 protein: CASLAGGYSNQPQHF. The CDR3 nucleotides read TGTGCCAGCCTAGCAGGGGGTTATAGCAATCAGCCCCAGCATTTT.

CDR3 loop: CAWWGGSYNEQFF. The CDR3 region has the DNA TGTGCCTGGTGGGGCGGCTCCTACAATGAGCAGTTCTTC. The V and J genes are TRBV30 and TRBJ2-1, with D possibly being TRBD1 (5 bases). This CDR3 is built from 13 residues. Germline loops: CDR1 GTSNPN, CDR2 SVGIG (reference sequence). V lost 5 bases and J lost 0, with 8 bases in between.

This clone was detected only once. This rearrangement joins TRBV10-2 to TRBJ2-2, with a possible D match to TRBD1 (6 bases). Germline-derived CDR1 and CDR2 are WSHSY and SAAADI. The CDR3 covers 13 residues. V lost 6 bases and J 8 bases, leaving 13 bases between the germline ends. The CDR3, as DNA: TGCGCCAGCAGCCAACAGGGTCCGGGGGAGCTGTTTTTT. It is translated as CASSQQGPGELFF.

The chain links TRBV3-1 (or the pseudogene TRBV3-2) to TRBJ2-7, with D perhaps matching TRBD2 (6 bases). Deletions cut 2 bases from V and 3 bases from J, with 11 bases between. Germline-derived CDR1 and CDR2 are LGHDT and YNNKEL (reference sequence). This CDR3 is 14 amino acids long. Here the CDR3 DNA reads TGTGCCAGCAGCCAATGGGGGGATGGCTACGAGCAGTACTTC. It yields the protein CASSQWGDGYEQYF.

The CDR3 DNA reads as TGTGCCAGTAGTAAAGGTGAACAGGGGAGAAACACCATATATTTT. This sequence encodes CASSKGEQGRNTIYF. The rearrangement joins TRBV19 to TRBJ1-3; 7 bases match TRBD1. Germline CDR1 reads LNHDA; CDR2 reads SQIVND (reference sequence). The CDR3 extends over 15 amino acids. With V trimmed by 4 bases and J by 5 bases, 8 bases remained unmatched.

The chain combines TRBV3-1 (or the pseudogene TRBV3-2) with TRBJ2-1, with 10 bases aligning to TRBD2. V shed 1 base, J shed 4 bases, and the junction held 4 bases outside the gene matches. This CDR3 region has 16 residues. CDR1 is LGHDT, CDR2 YNNKEL, per germline (reference sequence). CDR3 nucleotides: TGTGCCAGCAGCCAAGTTGGACTAGCGGCATACAATGAGCAGTTCTTC. Amino acid sequence: CASSQVGLAAYNEQFF.

This rearrangement joins TRBV12-3 or TRBV12-4 to TRBJ2-7; 7 bases are a match to TRBD1. With V trimmed by 6 bases and J by 2 bases, 4 bases remained unmatched. This CDR3 spans 13 amino acids. The CDR3 coding sequence is TGTGCCAGCAGCCAGGACAGGCCCTACGAGCAGTACTTC. Translated: CASSQDRPYEQYF.

This clone appeared once. V and J are TRBV7-9 and TRBJ2-7; 13 bases align to TRBD2. J was trimmed by 2 bases and V by 4 bases; bases with no gene match: 2. The CDR3 loop spans 15 amino acids. Germline CDR1 reads SEHNR; CDR2 reads FQNEAQ (reference sequence). The chain's CDR3 is CASSSGTSGAYEQYF. The CDR3 bases are TGTGCCAGCAGCTCCGGGACTAGCGGGGCCTACGAGCAGTACTTC. The full variable domain, completed using reference TRBV7-9 and TRBJ2-7, is DTGVSQNPRHKITKRGQNVTFRCDPISEHNRLYWYRQTLGQGPEFLTYFQNEAQLEKSRLLSDRFSAERPKGSFSTLEIQRTEQGDSAMYLCASSSGTSGAYEQYFGPGTRLTVT.

The chain joins TRBV27 to TRBJ2-2; D may be TRBD1 (6 bases). V shed 4 bases and J shed 5 bases, with 11 bases lying between them. This CDR3 is built from 14 residues. Germline assignment: CDR1 MNHEY and CDR2 SMNVEV (reference sequence). CDR3 sequence reads: CASSSAGVTGELFF. CDR3 bases: TGTGCCAGCAGTTCGGCAGGGGTAACCGGGGAGCTGTTTTTT.

This chain uses TRBV2 with TRBJ1-2, with 10 bases matching TRBD1. The germline V gene has CDR1 SNHLY and CDR2 FYNNEI. The length of the CDR3 is 17 residues. V dropped 6 bases and J dropped 1; count of bases not matched to a gene: 11. The CDR3 nucleotides read TGTGCCAGCAGCGAACTGACAGGGGGCTATATTAACTATGGCTACACCTTC. It translates to CASSELTGGYINYGYTF.

A word on this clone: Other DNA sequences in this specimen translate into the identical CDR3. The chain uses TRBV19 and TRBJ2-1, with 8 bases that match TRBD1. The V gene's germline CDR1 is LNHDA and CDR2 SQIVND (reference sequence). This CDR3 is 15 amino acids long. The trim removed 3 bases at V and 0 bases at J, leaving 1 base unmatched. The CDR3 region is CASSITGGSYNEQFF. In DNA, the CDR3 is TGTGCCAGTAGTATCACAGGGGGCTCCTACAATGAGCAGTTCTTC.

The rearrangement joins TRBV11-3 to TRBJ2-7; 11 positions match TRBD2. CDR1 and CDR2 (germline): SGHNT, YENEEA. J was trimmed by 2 bases and V by 0 bases; bases with no gene match: 3. The CDR3 has 16 amino acids. CDR3 nucleotide sequence: TGTGCCAGCAGCTTAGATGGGACTAGCGGAACCTACGAGCAGTACTTC. Translated: CASSLDGTSGTYEQYF. The variable domain in full, completed from reference TRBV11-3 and TRBJ2-7, reads EAGVVQSPRYKIIEKKQPVAFWCNPISGHNTLYWYLQNLGQGPELLIRYENEEAVDDSQLPKDRFSAERLKGVDSTLKIQPAELGDSAVYLCASSLDGTSGTYEQYFGPGTRLTVT.

The chain links TRBV5-1 to TRBJ1-1; D is undetermined. V gave up 5 bases and J gave up 1 base, with 12 bases separating them. Germline CDR1 SGHRS, CDR2 YFSETQ. The CDR3 is 14 residues long. CDR3 in amino acids: CASSHRERNTEAFF. In nucleotides, the CDR3 is TGCGCCAGCAGTCATAGGGAGAGGAACACTGAAGCTTTCTTT.

This chain uses TRBV29-1 with TRBJ2-1, with D tentatively TRBD1 (6 bases). Germline CDR1 and CDR2: SQVTM and ANQGSEA. V was cut by 6 bases and J by 6 bases, with 15 bases left in between. This CDR3 spans 13 amino acids. In nucleotides, the CDR3 is TGCAGCGTCCACAAAAACAGGGTCAATGAGCAGTTCTTC. Amino acids: CSVHKNRVNEQFF.